Each of the 21 T cell receptor beta chains below was sequenced from the same sample in a study of beta chain features in type 1 diabetes. The investigators reverse transcribed all of the isolated RNA, so they sequenced expressed TCRB transcripts. The protocol was immunoSEQ multiplex PCR, while the TCRdb copy is restricted to in-frame clones and leaves out a portion. The sample has about 350,000 clones; about 20% are singletons. Sequenced material: naive CD4+ T cells from blood. Source of these receptors: a woman aged 18-29 years in good health.

This clone was counted a few times. The gene calls are TRBV4-1 and TRBJ1-6, with TRBD1 identical over 8 bases. The CDR3 extends over 16 amino acids. Germline lookup yields CDR1 MGHRA and CDR2 YSYEKL. V shed 4 bases and J 6 bases; nucleotides not matched to a gene: 8. The CDR3 DNA reads as TGCGCCAGCAGCCTCCGGACAGGGAGTCTTAATTCACCCCTCCACTTT. It encodes CASSLRTGSLNSPLHF.

This clone was recorded a few times. This sequence joins TRBV30 and TRBJ1-5, with 10 bases identical to TRBD1. V trimming: 3 bases; J trimming: 11 bases; junction bases outside the gene matches: 7. Germline CDR1 GTSNPN, CDR2 SVGIG (reference sequence). The CDR3 runs 13 residues. In DNA, the CDR3 is TGTGCCTGGAGCCCGCGGACAGGGGGATCCCAGCATTTT. Translation gives CAWSPRTGGSQHF.

In its sample, this clone was seen a few times. The chain uses TRBV19 and TRBJ2-1, with 9 bases lining up with TRBD2. Germline-derived CDR1 and CDR2 are LNHDA and SQIVND (reference sequence). The CDR3 loop spans 18 amino acids. V lost 7 bases and J lost 4; bases outside the gene matches: 17. The CDR3 DNA follows: TGTGCCAGTAATAAGGGAAGCGGGGGGCTAGCCTTTTACAATGAGCAGTTCTTC. Translated, it gives CASNKGSGGLAFYNEQFF.

The chain has TRBV9 and TRBJ1-1, with D unclear. This CDR3 is 15 amino acids long. Germline CDR1 SGDLS, CDR2 YYNGEE. With 0 bases removed from V and 6 bases from J, the gap between germline ends came to 15 bases. The DNA for the CDR3 is TGTGCCAGCAGCGTAGCTCTCCAAAGCAACTCTGAAGCTTTCTTT. It yields the protein CASSVALQSNSEAFF.

The V and J genes are TRBV7-2 and TRBJ2-1; D possibly corresponds to TRBD2 (5 bases). From germline, CDR1 is SGHTA and CDR2 FQGNSA. The ends were cut back, 3 bases at V and 4 bases at J, with 10 bases in the middle. The CDR3 has 14 residues. Written as DNA, the CDR3 is TGTGCCAGCAGCTTTTTCGGGGAGTACAATGAGCAGTTCTTC. It specifies CASSFFGEYNEQFF.

A few counts support this clone. The genes are TRBV4-1 and TRBJ2-7; TRBD2 matches 16 bases. Looked up from germline, CDR1 is MGHRA and CDR2 is YSYEKL. The CDR3 contains 19 residues. Losses at the gene ends were 2 bases for V and 4 bases for J; bases not matched to a gene: 11. CDR3 amino acids: CASSQLAGTSGRAIYEQYF. CDR3 coding DNA: TGCGCCAGCAGCCAACTGGCCGGGACTAGCGGGAGGGCCATTTACGAGCAGTACTTC.

A note on this clone: This sample also contains other DNA sequences that code for the same CDR3. The rearrangement links TRBV30 to TRBJ2-1; a weak D match, TRBD2 (6 bases). The CDR3 consists of 14 residues. Trimming took 2 bases from V and 0 from J, leaving 8 bases between them. CDR1 is GTSNPN, CDR2 SVGIG, per germline (reference sequence). The CDR3 sequence is CAWSPGGSYNEQFF. The CDR3 DNA sequence: TGTGCCTGGAGTCCCGGGGGCTCCTACAATGAGCAGTTCTTC. The full variable domain, rest sourced from reference TRBV30 and TRBJ2-1, is SQTIHQWPATLVQPVGSPLSLECTVEGTSNPNLYWYRQAAGRGLQLLFYSVGIGQISSEVPQNLSASRPQDRQFILSSKKLLLSDSGFYLCAWSPGGSYNEQFFGPGTRLTVL.

This clone has only a few counts. This sequence joins TRBV4-3 and TRBJ2-1, with D hard to call. Germline V gene sequence: CDR1 LGHNA, CDR2 YSLEER. The CDR3 runs to 15 residues. V gave up 5 bases and J gave up 0 bases, with 11 bases separating them. The CDR3 coding sequence is TGCGCCAGCAGCTCTGGAGTAGCCTCCTACAATGAGCAGTTCTTC. Protein product: CASSSGVASYNEQFF.

Here the CDR3 DNA reads TGTGCCAGTAGTATAGCCGGGACAGGGAATCAGCCCCAGCATTTT. Residues: CASSIAGTGNQPQHF. The rearrangement uses TRBV19 and TRBJ1-5; TRBD1 aligns across 9 bases. Germline V CDR1 and CDR2: LNHDA, SQIVND (reference sequence). After removal of 1 base from V and 4 bases from J, the junction contained 2 bases not matched to a gene. The CDR3 is 15 residues long.

A remark on this clone: The sample contains more than one DNA sequence encoding this CDR3. The chain links TRBV29-1 to TRBJ2-1; a possible D gene is TRBD1 (6 bases). The germline V and J ends were trimmed by 4 bases and 4 bases, with 11 bases remaining between them. CDR1 and CDR2 (germline): SQVTM, ANQGSEA. This CDR3 spans 13 amino acids. CDR3 sequence reads: CSVVRTAYNEQFF. CDR3 coding DNA: TGCAGCGTTGTCCGGACAGCTTACAATGAGCAGTTCTTC.

Only a few counts were recorded for this clone. The chain joins TRBV7-9 to TRBJ2-3; 15 bases line up with TRBD2. The CDR3 is 18 amino acids. Trimming at V came to 5 bases and at J to 0 bases, leaving 6 bases not matched to a gene. Germline assignment: CDR1 SEHNR and CDR2 FQNEAQ (reference sequence). The CDR3 sequence: CASSLGTSGGRSTDTQYF. The CDR3 DNA reads as TGTGCCAGCAGCCTCGGGACTAGCGGGGGGCGAAGCACAGATACGCAGTATTTT.

V usage is TRBV23-1 and J usage is TRBJ2-7, with TRBD1 identical over 7 bases. TRBV23-1 is an ORF, with its function uncertain. The CDR3 is 17 amino acids. Trimming cost V 3 bases and J 3 bases; bases outside gene matches: 14. The CDR3 DNA reads TGCGCCAGCAGTCATTCAGGGGGACATAAGACTGGCTACGAGCAGTACTTC. Protein sequence: CASSHSGGHKTGYEQYF.

This clone was detected only once. The gene calls are TRBV2 and TRBJ1-2; 8 bases match TRBD1. The CDR3 covers 14 residues. The germline gives CDR1 SNHLY, CDR2 FYNNEI. Germline trimming cut 6 bases from V and 5 bases from J; bases unmatched to any gene: 8. The CDR3 protein is CASRLGTGDYGYTF. In nucleotides, the CDR3 is TGTGCCAGCAGGCTGGGGACAGGCGATTATGGCTACACCTTC.

This chain connects TRBV5-1 to TRBJ2-7; 11 bases agree with TRBD2. Germline trimming cut 3 bases from V and 0 bases from J; bases unmatched to any gene: 2. Germline V gives CDR1 SGHRS, CDR2 YFSETQ. CDR3 length: 15 amino acids. The CDR3 here is CASSYSGGASYEQYF. The CDR3 nucleotides are TGCGCCAGCAGCTATAGCGGGGGGGCCTCCTACGAGCAGTACTTC.

J is TRBJ1-1 and V is TRBV18; D is perhaps TRBD1 (5 bases). The CDR3 consists of 16 residues. Germline CDR1 reads KGHSH; CDR2 reads LQKENI. The V end lost 3 bases, the J end lost 5 bases, and 19 bases lay between the germline ends. The CDR3 spells CASSPPMGGTGTEAFF. Here the CDR3 DNA reads TGTGCCAGCTCACCTCCAATGGGGGGGACGGGGACTGAAGCTTTCTTT.

In this sample, this clone turned up a few times. The gene calls are TRBV5-6 and TRBJ2-7; maybe TRBD1 (7 bases). V was pared by 5 bases and J by 6 bases, with 18 bases between. The CDR3 has 14 amino acids. The germline V gene has CDR1 SGHDT and CDR2 YYEEEE. Written as DNA, the CDR3 is TGTGCCAGCAGGGCGACAGGGACTGGGGGCGAGCAGTACTTC. Amino acid sequence: CASRATGTGGEQYF.

This chain links TRBV6-6 with TRBJ1-6; D is uncertain. Deletions cut 6 bases from V and 2 bases from J, with 8 bases between. CDR1 and CDR2 from the germline V gene are MNHNY and SVGAGI (reference sequence). The CDR3 covers 14 residues. CDR3 sequence: CASSSFTYNSPLHF. The CDR3 coding sequence is TGTGCCAGCAGCTCCTTTACCTATAATTCACCCCTCCACTTT.

This chain uses TRBV9 with TRBJ2-3; TRBD2 matches 7 bases. Germline V lookup: CDR1 SGDLS, CDR2 YYNGEE. The trim removed 2 bases at V and 0 bases at J, leaving 6 bases unmatched. The CDR3 covers 16 residues. This CDR3 is CASSVSGTTSTDTQYF. The CDR3 DNA follows: TGTGCCAGCAGCGTTTCAGGGACTACTAGCACAGATACGCAGTATTTT.

The chain has TRBV10-3 and TRBJ2-7, with 7 nucleotides matching TRBD2. Trimming at V came to 7 bases and at J to 5 bases, leaving 8 bases not matched to a gene. This CDR3 is 13 amino acids long. Looked up from germline, CDR1 is ENHRY and CDR2 is SYGVKD. CDR3 in amino acids: CAITGGLRHEQYF. The DNA for the CDR3 is TGTGCCATCACGGGGGGACTACGCCACGAGCAGTACTTC.

The chain is built from TRBV7-9 and TRBJ2-2; D unresolved. The CDR3 totals 14 residues. V lost 5 bases to trimming and J lost 3 bases, with 10 bases between them. CDR1 and CDR2 (germline): SEHNR, FQNEAQ (reference sequence). The CDR3 DNA reads TGTGCCAGCAGCCTCAACACAGACACCGGGGAGCTGTTTTTT. Its protein is CASSLNTDTGELFF.

The chain links TRBV30 to TRBJ2-5; TRBD2 aligns across 8 bases. The CDR3 contains 13 residues. Germline trimming cut 7 bases from V and 4 bases from J; bases unmatched to any gene: 8. From germline, CDR1 is GTSNPN and CDR2 SVGIG (reference sequence). The CDR3 here is CASGGLAGETQYF. In DNA form, the CDR3 reads TGTGCCTCCGGGGGGCTAGCGGGAGAGACCCAGTACTTC.